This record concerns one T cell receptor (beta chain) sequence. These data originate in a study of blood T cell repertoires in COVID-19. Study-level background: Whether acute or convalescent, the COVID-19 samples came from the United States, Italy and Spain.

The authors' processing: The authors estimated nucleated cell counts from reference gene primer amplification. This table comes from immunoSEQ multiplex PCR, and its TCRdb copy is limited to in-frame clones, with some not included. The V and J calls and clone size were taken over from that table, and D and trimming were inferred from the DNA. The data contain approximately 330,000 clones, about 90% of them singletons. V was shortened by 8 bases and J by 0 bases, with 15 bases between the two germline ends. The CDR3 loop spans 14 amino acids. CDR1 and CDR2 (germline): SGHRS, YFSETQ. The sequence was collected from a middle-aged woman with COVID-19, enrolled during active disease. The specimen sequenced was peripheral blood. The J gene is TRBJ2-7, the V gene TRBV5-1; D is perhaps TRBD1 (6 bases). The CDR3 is CASTRDTSSYEQYF. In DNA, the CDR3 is TGCGCCAGTACCCGGGACACCAGCTCCTACGAGCAGTACTTC.